One sample yielded the 21 T cell receptor beta chains listed below, sequenced in a study of shared clonotypes between healthy human individuals. Clones were read by immunoSEQ multiplex PCR, and TCRdb kept only the in-frame ones, dropping some. This sample has about 460,000 clones, with over 60% found just once. Specimen: PBMCs. These receptors came from a woman between 40 and 55 years old in good health. Some clones in this sample may be carry-over from other donors' samples.

The CDR3 DNA reads TGCGCCAGCAGCCAAGAGGGCACAGGGGATTCGGTTTACGAGCAGTACTTC. Its translation is CASSQEGTGDSVYEQYF. The rearrangement joins TRBV4-3 to TRBJ2-7; TRBD1 agrees at 7 bases. The CDR3 sequence is 17 residues long. In germline, CDR1 is LGHNA, CDR2 YSLEER. V was clipped by 0 bases and J by 4 bases; unmatched bases: 12.

The chain uses TRBV5-4 and TRBJ1-3; D gene ambiguous. The germline gives CDR1 SGHNT, CDR2 YYREEE (reference sequence). CDR3 length equals 15 residues. V was clipped by 0 bases and J by 0 bases, with 7 bases between them. CDR3 amino acids: CASSLEVGSGNTIYF. The DNA of the CDR3 is TGTGCCAGCAGCTTGGAAGTGGGCTCTGGAAACACCATATATTTT.

The chain combines TRBV5-4 with TRBJ2-2; no clear D. The CDR3 has 14 amino acids. V lost 1 base and J 6 bases, leaving 10 bases between the germline ends. In germline, CDR1 is SGHNT, CDR2 YYREEE (reference sequence). DNA of the CDR3: TGTGCCAGCAGCTTGATGACTCGGGCCGGGGAGCTGTTTTTT. This translates into CASSLMTRAGELFF.

Of note for this clone: One end of the junction does not line up with germline, which may come from a read error. V is TRBV18 and J is TRBJ1-1, with D uncertain. The CDR3 contains 14 residues. Per the germline V gene, CDR1 is KGHSH and CDR2 is LQKENI. In DNA, the CDR3 is TGTGCCAGCGCACCCCAGCCTACTGACACTGAAGCTTTCTTT. Amino acids: CASAPQPTDTEAFF.

With regard to this clone: The sample contains more than one DNA sequence encoding this CDR3. V and J are TRBV15 and TRBJ1-2, with TRBD1 as a possible D gene (6 bases). V lost 3 bases and J 4 bases, leaving 9 bases between the germline ends. The CDR3 has 13 residues. The germline V gene encodes CDR1 LNHNV and CDR2 YYDKDF (reference sequence). In DNA form, the CDR3 reads TGTGCCACCAGCAGGGACAGAGTCTATGGCTACACCTTC. Protein sequence: CATSRDRVYGYTF.

CDR3 residues: CASRARELTYEQYF. The CDR3 nucleotides are TGTGCCAGCAGGGCACGGGAGCTCACCTACGAGCAGTACTTC. This sequence joins TRBV5-8 and TRBJ2-7; TRBD2 is a possible D gene (6 bases). The germline V and J ends were trimmed by 5 bases and 2 bases, with 14 bases remaining between them. The CDR3 sequence is 14 residues long. CDR1 is SGHTS and CDR2 is YDEGEE in the germline V gene.

V and J are TRBV28 and TRBJ2-1, with D maybe TRBD1 (6 bases). The germline CDR1 and CDR2 sequences are MDHEN and SYDVKM. CDR3 size: 13 residues. The V and J ends lost 1 base and 10 bases respectively, with 11 bases between them. DNA of the CDR3: TGTGCCAGCAGTTTATTCGACAGGAACGAGCAGTTCTTC. It yields the protein CASSLFDRNEQFF.

This clone was counted only a few times. Being one base from a much bigger clone, this may be a read error. The rearrangement links TRBV11-2 to TRBJ1-2, with D possibly matching TRBD1 (5 bases). Germline CDR1 is SGHAT and CDR2 is FQNNGV. CDR3 length: 14 amino acids. The CDR3 region has the DNA TGTACCAGCAGCTTAGCCGGAGTCCAGGGTGGCTACACCTTC. Protein: CTSSLAGVQGGYTF.

In the case of this clone: A far larger clone differs by one base, so this is likely a read error. Other DNA variants within this sample encode the same CDR3. The chain employs TRBV20-1 and TRBJ2-3; no clear D. The CDR3 runs to 11 residues. Germline CDR1 is DFQATT and CDR2 is SNEGSKA (reference sequence). The CDR3 DNA reads as TGCAGCGCTCTCAGCTCCTATACGCAGTATTTT. This sequence encodes CSALSSYTQYF.

This clone has a handful of counts. This chain uses TRBV28 with TRBJ1-5; no firm D call. The CDR3 spans 15 residues. Germline CDR1 reads MDHEN; CDR2 reads SYDVKM. Trimming took off 6 bases at V and 5 bases at J, with 17 bases between the two ends. The CDR3 coding sequence is TGTGCCAGCAGCCAAACCTACAGCAGCCATCAGCCCCAGCATTTT. Residues: CASSQTYSSHQPQHF.

The chain couples TRBV2 to TRBJ2-5; TRBD2 matches at 12 bases. With V trimmed by 5 bases and J by 1 base, 5 bases remained unmatched. Germline CDR1 and CDR2: SNHLY and FYNNEI. This CDR3 is 16 amino acids long. The CDR3 here is CASSTGTSGSQETQYF. The CDR3 DNA sequence: TGTGCCAGCAGTACAGGGACTAGCGGGTCCCAAGAGACCCAGTACTTC.

This rearrangement joins TRBV5-1 to TRBJ1-1; possibly TRBD1 for D (6 bases). Germline CDR1 SGHRS, CDR2 YFSETQ. This CDR3 has 14 amino acids. V was clipped by 2 bases and J by 1 base, with 9 bases between them. The CDR3 protein is CASSFTGPNTEAFF. The CDR3 DNA sequence: TGCGCCAGCAGCTTCACAGGGCCGAACACTGAAGCTTTCTTT.

The chain couples TRBV19 to TRBJ1-2, with TRBD1 matching over 12 bases. CDR1 and CDR2 from the germline V gene are LNHDA and SQIVND (reference sequence). V dropped 2 bases and J dropped 8; count of bases not matched to a gene: 9. The CDR3 sequence is 16 residues long. CDR3 in amino acids: CASSIHWDRGPRGYTF. For the CDR3, the DNA is TGTGCCAGTAGTATACATTGGGACAGGGGGCCAAGAGGCTACACCTTC.

V is TRBV7-3 and J is TRBJ2-2; D possibly corresponds to TRBD1 (6 bases). From germline, CDR1 is SGHTA and CDR2 FQGTGA. This CDR3 spans 15 amino acids. The V end was cut by 0 bases, the J end by 5 bases, with 10 bases between. CDR3 DNA sequence: TGTGCCAGCAGCTTAACGGTGACAGGAACCGGGGAGCTGTTTTTT. Translated, it gives CASSLTVTGTGELFF. Based on the CDR3 plus reference TRBV7-3 and TRBJ2-2, the full variable domain is GAGVSQTPSNKVTEKGKYVELRCDPISGHTALYWYRQSLGQGPEFLIYFQGTGAADDSGLPNDRFFAVRPEGSVSTLKIQRTERGDSAVYLCASSLTVTGTGELFFGEGSRLTVL.

The V and J genes are TRBV7-2 and TRBJ1-5; 7 bases align to TRBD1. Losses at the gene ends were 5 bases for V and 2 bases for J; bases not matched to a gene: 15. Germline assignment: CDR1 SGHTA and CDR2 FQGNSA. This CDR3 has 18 amino acids. CDR3 residues: CASSLLSGQGVGNQPQHF. CDR3 coding DNA: TGTGCCAGCAGCCTCCTTTCTGGGCAGGGGGTAGGCAATCAGCCCCAGCATTTT.

The gene calls are TRBV4-3 and TRBJ1-3; D gene ambiguous. V was clipped by 1 base and J by 4 bases, with 11 bases between them. Germline CDR1 is LGHNA and CDR2 is YSLEER. The length of the CDR3 is 15 residues. The CDR3 region is CASSQGSAAGNTIYF. As DNA, the CDR3 is TGCGCCAGCAGCCAAGGTTCGGCAGCCGGAAACACCATATATTTT.

The chain carries TRBV28 and TRBJ2-3; TRBD2 matches at 15 bases. V lost 2 bases and J lost 4; bases outside the gene matches: 7. The CDR3 extends over 18 amino acids. Germline V gives CDR1 MDHEN, CDR2 SYDVKM. The DNA for the CDR3 is TGTGCCAGCAGTTTAGCCGAGGGACTAGCGGGAGGTGCAGATACGCAGTATTTT. This gives the protein CASSLAEGLAGGADTQYF. Full variable domain (missing parts from reference TRBV28 and TRBJ2-3): DVKVTQSSRYLVKRTGEKVFLECVQDMDHENMFWYRQDPGLGLRLIYFSYDVKMKEKGDIPEGYSVSREKKERFSLILESASTNQTSMYLCASSLAEGLAGGADTQYFGPGTRLTVL.

The gene calls are TRBV4-3 and TRBJ1-2; D remains ambiguous. This CDR3 contains 14 residues. Germline V gives CDR1 LGHNA, CDR2 YSLEER. Trimming cost V 4 bases and J 6 bases, with 15 bases left between them. The CDR3 sequence: CASSPRAVADGYTF. The CDR3, as DNA: TGCGCCAGCAGCCCTCGGGCAGTAGCCGATGGCTACACCTTC.

This clone appeared a few times. The chain uses TRBV30 and TRBJ2-7, with 10 positions matching TRBD1. With 5 bases clipped from V and 5 bases from J, the junction kept 6 bases outside the gene matches. This CDR3 is 13 amino acids long. Germline CDR1 reads GTSNPN; CDR2 reads SVGIG (reference sequence). CDR3 in amino acids: CAWAGTGVHEQYF. CDR3 DNA: TGTGCCTGGGCAGGGACAGGGGTCCACGAGCAGTACTTC.

To note about this clone: This same CDR3 is encoded by further DNA sequences in the sample. The chain combines TRBV9 with TRBJ2-3; no clear D. The length of the CDR3 is 12 residues. Germline V gene sequence: CDR1 SGDLS, CDR2 YYNGEE. Trimming left V 1 base short and J 3 bases short, with 3 bases between. The CDR3 region is CASSVSTDTQYF. The DNA of the CDR3 is TGTGCCAGCAGCGTATCTACAGATACGCAGTATTTT. Together with reference TRBV9 and TRBJ2-3, the CDR3 gives the full variable domain: DSGVTQTPKHLITATGQRVTLRCSPRSGDLSVYWYQQSLDQGLQFLIQYYNGEERAKGNILERFSAQQFPDLHSELNLSSLELGDSALYFCASSVSTDTQYFGPGTRLTVL.

The count of this clone is one. The chain employs TRBV5-4 and TRBJ1-2; D may be TRBD1 (6 bases). Trimming removed 2 bases from V and 4 bases from J, with 9 bases in between. The CDR3 extends over 13 amino acids. CDR1 SGHNT and CDR2 YYREEE come from the germline V gene (reference sequence). This chain's CDR3 is CASSFLQGYGYTF. The CDR3 nucleotides read TGTGCCAGCAGCTTCTTACAGGGCTATGGCTACACCTTC.